This TCR beta chain is from a study of molecular identifiers for immune sequencing clone quantification. Across the whole study: Split five ways in replicates, RNA from about 20,000 or 100,000 naive CD8 cells had four portions sequenced. The study's findings and limits: Researchers reportedly could pick up spiked Jurkat TCR RNA from one cell mixed into one million naive cells. In naive cells, clones above 20 RNA copies held under 1% of molecules, whereas in effector cells they held over 97%.

The ends were cut back, 2 bases at V and 0 bases at J, with 10 bases in the middle. Per germline, CDR1 LGHDT and CDR2 YNNKEL (reference sequence). The CDR3 is made up of 15 amino acids. Comment on this clonotype: Its antigen is not identified.

In preparing bulk TCR libraries, previously described methods and listed TCR primers were used. One entry per CDR3 protein, called by TCRdb with MiXCR from the PCR reads. The profile shows 60,000 to 70,000 distinct CDR3 sequences, roughly 18% of them singletons. V gene TRBV3-1 combines with J gene TRBJ1-2; D is ambiguous. Material for sequencing was naive CD8+ T cells from blood, with Jurkat cell RNA spiked in. The subset denotes: FACS-sorted CD8+CD4-CCR7+CD45RA+ naive T cells. The receptor was isolated from a human donor in good health. Some libraries in this study had Jurkat cell RNA spiked in. The CDR3 region is CASSQKWKPNYGYTF. The CDR3 nucleotides read TGTGCCAGCAGCCAAAAGTGGAAACCTAACTATGGCTACACCTTC.